This record looks at one TCR beta chain sequence and its context. The CDR3 spans 14 residues. J was trimmed by 5 bases and V by 9 bases; bases with no gene match: 12. Germline V lookup: CDR1 LNHDA, CDR2 SQIVND (reference sequence). This table comes from immunoSEQ multiplex PCR, and its TCRdb copy is limited to in-frame clones, with some not included. There are under 65,000 clones in the sample; about 92% occur only once, and 3.3% lies in the top ten. The sample belongs to a study of T cell changes during pregnancy in multiple sclerosis. The receptor was derived from a female donor in good health, enrolled as a control in a pregnancy study. V is TRBV19 and J is TRBJ2-7; 8 nucleotides match TRBD1. The sample was peripheral blood, taken in the first trimester of pregnancy. The DNA of the CDR3 is TGTGCCAGCCGCGCGAGGGACAGGCCCCACGAGCAGTACTTC. Protein: CASRARDRPHEQYF.